This T cell receptor (beta chain) was recorded in a study of blood T cell repertoires in COVID-19. Background on the study: The United States, Italy and Spain were the sources of the acute and convalescent COVID-19 samples.

Methods used by the authors: Amplification with reference gene primers provided the estimates of nucleated cell counts. TCRdb keeps only in-frame clones here, not all; method: immunoSEQ multiplex PCR. From that table come the V and J calls and clone size; the DNA was used to work out D and trimming. The sample holds around 150,000 clones, approximately 90% seen once. Between the trimmed V and J ends, which lost 2 bases and 6 bases, there was a span of 8 bases. There are 14 residues in the CDR3. Germline CDR1 SNHLY, CDR2 FYNNEI. The sample comprised peripheral blood. The rearrangement uses TRBV2 and TRBJ2-6, with D possibly being TRBD1 (5 bases). The origin of this receptor is a human donor in a cohort sampled during active COVID-19. CDR3 residues: CASSEIGEANVLTF. The CDR3 DNA reads as TGTGCCAGCAGTGAAATAGGGGAGGCCAACGTCCTGACTTTC.